A single sample gave rise to the 6 T cell receptor beta chains below, sequenced in a study of cytomegalovirus exposure and HLA in healthy donors listed by TCRdb under 2017. Libraries were made using the immunoSEQ multiplex PCR assay. For the multiplex PCR, a mixture combining 60 forward primers for TCR Vbeta segments and 13 reverse primers for TCR Jbeta segments was used. Sourced from immuneACCESS, this table was stored by TCRdb with only in-frame sequences that have V and J called. A share of the clones is absent; for the studies checked, an unresolved V gene accounts for under half, and the remainder has no known explanation. The sample yields around 170,000 clones; more than 75% were counted once. The top ten hold 0.8% of the sample. The sequenced sample was PBMCs. All receptors derive from a woman between 18 and 29 years old in good health and CMV-seronegative.

This chain connects TRBV5-1 to TRBJ1-1; no definite D call. The CDR3 sequence is 14 residues long. The germline V gene encodes CDR1 SGHRS and CDR2 YFSETQ. V lost 3 bases and J lost 8, with 17 bases in between. The CDR3 is CASSSSVAKVEAFF. The CDR3 nucleotides are TGCGCCAGCAGCTCCTCCGTAGCCAAGGTGGAAGCTTTCTTT. Complete variable domain (other parts from reference TRBV5-1 and TRBJ1-1): KAGVTQTPRYLIKTRGQQVTLSCSPISGHRSVSWYQQTPGQGLQFLFEYFSETQRNKGNFPGRFSGRQFSNSRSEMNVSTLELGDSALYLCASSSSVAKVEAFFGQGTRLTVV.

V gene TRBV25-1 combines with J gene TRBJ2-7; possibly TRBD2 for D (5 bases). CDR1 and CDR2 (germline): MGHDK, SYGVNS. Trimming took 2 bases from V and 0 from J, leaving 11 bases between them. CDR3 length: 15 residues. CDR3 in amino acids: CASSEDRGSSYEQYF. The CDR3 bases are TGTGCCAGCAGTGAAGATCGAGGGAGCTCCTACGAGCAGTACTTC.

CDR3 nucleotides: TGTGCCAGCAGAACCGGGATTGATCGGGGGTACACCATATATTTT. This translates into CASRTGIDRGYTIYF. The chain links TRBV2 to TRBJ1-3, with a tentative D call TRBD1 (5 bases). The CDR3 is 15 amino acids. Germline loops: CDR1 SNHLY, CDR2 FYNNEI. Trimming pared 6 bases from V and 8 bases from J, leaving 20 bases between. Drawing the rest from reference TRBV2 and TRBJ1-3, the complete variable domain is EPEVTQTPSHQVTQMGQEVILRCVPISNHLYFYWYRQILGQKVEFLVSFYNNEISEKSEIFDDQFSVERPDGSNFTLKIRSTKLEDSAMYFCASRTGIDRGYTIYFGEGSWLTVV.

This chain joins TRBV2 and TRBJ2-1, with TRBD2 identical over 8 bases. Germline V gene lookup returns CDR1 SNHLY and CDR2 FYNNEI. The CDR3 runs 14 residues. With 10 bases clipped from V and 7 bases from J, the junction kept 12 bases outside the gene matches. CDR3 loop: CATSERESINEQFF. The DNA of the CDR3 is TGTGCCACCTCCGAGCGGGAGTCAATAAATGAGCAGTTCTTC. The whole variable domain, remainder taken from reference TRBV2 and TRBJ2-1, is EPEVTQTPSHQVTQMGQEVILRCVPISNHLYFYWYRQILGQKVEFLVSFYNNEISEKSEIFDDQFSVERPDGSNFTLKIRSTKLEDSAMYFCATSERESINEQFFGPGTRLTVL.

This chain connects TRBV6-6 to TRBJ1-1; D unresolved. There are 14 residues in the CDR3. V lost 6 bases and J lost 0, with 11 bases in between. Looked up from germline, CDR1 is MNHNY and CDR2 is SVGAGI (reference sequence). The CDR3 loop reads CASSPGVMNTEAFF. CDR3 sequence (DNA): TGTGCCAGCAGCCCCGGGGTGATGAACACTGAAGCTTTCTTT.

The rearrangement joins TRBV6-5 to TRBJ2-2, with TRBD1 identical over 11 bases. The germline CDR1 and CDR2 sequences are MNHEY and SVGAGI. The CDR3 loop spans 15 amino acids. J was trimmed by 4 bases and V by 5 bases; bases with no gene match: 3. In DNA, the CDR3 is TGTGCCAGCAGTGTTGGACAGGGGGCCACCGGGGAGCTGTTTTTT. It codes for CASSVGQGATGELFF.